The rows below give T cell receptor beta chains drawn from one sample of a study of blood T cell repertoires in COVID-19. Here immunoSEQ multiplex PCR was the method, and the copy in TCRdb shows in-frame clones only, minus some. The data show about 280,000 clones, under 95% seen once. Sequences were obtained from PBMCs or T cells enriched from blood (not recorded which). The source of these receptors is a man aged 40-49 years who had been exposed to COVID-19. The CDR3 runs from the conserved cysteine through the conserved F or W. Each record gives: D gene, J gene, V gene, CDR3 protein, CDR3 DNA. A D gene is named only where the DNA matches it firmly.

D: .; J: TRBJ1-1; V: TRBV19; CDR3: CASSWGVSSTEAFF; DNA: TGTGCCAGTAGCTGGGGGGTGAGTTCCACTGAAGCTTTCTTT
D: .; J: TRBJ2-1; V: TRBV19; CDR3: CASSSGQYNEQFF; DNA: TGTGCCAGTAGTTCCGGACAGTACAATGAGCAGTTCTTC
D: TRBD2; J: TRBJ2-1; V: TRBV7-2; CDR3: CASSLLAGAEGNEQFF; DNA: TGTGCCAGCAGCCTTTTAGCGGGAGCGGAGGGTAATGAGCAGTTCTTC
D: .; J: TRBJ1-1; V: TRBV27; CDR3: CASSLAMNTEAFF; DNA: TGTGCCAGCAGTCTAGCTATGAACACTGAAGCTTTCTTT
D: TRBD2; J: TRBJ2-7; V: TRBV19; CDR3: CASSKRPPGLESSEQYF; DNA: TGTGCCAGTAGTAAAAGGCCGCCGGGACTAGAATCGTCCGAGCAGTACTTC
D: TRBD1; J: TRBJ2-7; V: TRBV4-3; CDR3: CASSQELRTGYYEQYF; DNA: TGCGCCAGCAGCCAAGAACTGAGGACAGGGTATTACGAGCAGTACTTC
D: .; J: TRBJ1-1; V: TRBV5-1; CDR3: CASSLSSGSGGISTEAFF; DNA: TGCGCCAGCAGCTTGAGTTCTGGGAGTGGGGGGATCAGCACTGAAGCTTTCTTT
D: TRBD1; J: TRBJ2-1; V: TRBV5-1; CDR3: CASSAIVRTGNTYNEQFF; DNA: TGCGCCAGCAGCGCCATAGTGAGGACAGGGAACACCTACAATGAGCAGTTCTTC
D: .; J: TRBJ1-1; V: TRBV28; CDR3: CASSSPLTSGTTEAFF; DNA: TGTGCCAGCAGCTCACCATTGACCTCAGGAACCACTGAAGCTTTCTTT
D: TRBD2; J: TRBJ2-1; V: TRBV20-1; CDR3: CSASSGLEFNEQFF; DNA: TGCAGTGCTAGTTCTGGACTAGAGTTCAATGAGCAGTTCTTC
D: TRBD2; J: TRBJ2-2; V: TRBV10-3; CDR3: CAISGGGTDTGELFF; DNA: TGTGCCATCAGTGGGGGGGGAACGGACACCGGGGAGCTGTTTTTT
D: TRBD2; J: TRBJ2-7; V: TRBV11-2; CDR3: CASSFRAGVTYEQYF; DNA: TGTGCCAGCAGCTTCCGAGCGGGAGTTACCTACGAGCAGTACTTC
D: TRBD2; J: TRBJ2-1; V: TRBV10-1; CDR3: CASSSGDYNEQFF; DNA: TGCGCCAGCAGTAGCGGGGATTACAATGAGCAGTTCTTC
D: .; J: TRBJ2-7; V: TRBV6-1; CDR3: CASSEQYQGRAYEQYF; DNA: TGTGCCAGCAGTGAACAGTATCAGGGAAGAGCCTACGAGCAGTACTTC
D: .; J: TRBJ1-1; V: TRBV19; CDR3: CASSIRGTEAFF; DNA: TGTGCCAGTAGTATACGGGGGACTGAAGCTTTCTTT
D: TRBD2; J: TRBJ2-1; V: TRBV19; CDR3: CASSIVGGRAKNEQFF; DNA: TGTGCCAGTAGTATAGTTGGCGGGAGGGCCAAGAATGAGCAGTTCTTC